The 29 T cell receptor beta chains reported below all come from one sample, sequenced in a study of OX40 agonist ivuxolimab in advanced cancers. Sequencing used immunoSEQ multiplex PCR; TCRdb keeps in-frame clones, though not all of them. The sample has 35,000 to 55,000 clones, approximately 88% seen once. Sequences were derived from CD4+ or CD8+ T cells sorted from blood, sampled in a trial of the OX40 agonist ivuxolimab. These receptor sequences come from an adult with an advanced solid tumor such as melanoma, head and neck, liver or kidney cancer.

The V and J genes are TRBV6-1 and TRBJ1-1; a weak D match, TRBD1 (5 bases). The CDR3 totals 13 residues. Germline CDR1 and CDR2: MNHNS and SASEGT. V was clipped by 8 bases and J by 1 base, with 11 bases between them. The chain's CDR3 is CASVVGGNTEAFF. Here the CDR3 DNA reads TGTGCCAGCGTCGTGGGGGGGAACACTGAAGCTTTCTTT.

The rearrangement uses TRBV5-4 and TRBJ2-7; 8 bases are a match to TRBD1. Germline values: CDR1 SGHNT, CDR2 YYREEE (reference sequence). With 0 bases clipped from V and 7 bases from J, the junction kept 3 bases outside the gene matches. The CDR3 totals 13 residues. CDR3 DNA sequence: TGTGCCAGCAGCTTGGGGACAGGGAGGGAGCAGTACTTC. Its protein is CASSLGTGREQYF.

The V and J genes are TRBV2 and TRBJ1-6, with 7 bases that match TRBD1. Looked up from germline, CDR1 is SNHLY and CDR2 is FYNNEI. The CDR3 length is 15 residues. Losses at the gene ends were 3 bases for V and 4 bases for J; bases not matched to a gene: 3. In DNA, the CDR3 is TGTGCCAGCAGTGACCCGGGACAGTATAATTCACCCCTCCACTTT. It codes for CASSDPGQYNSPLHF.

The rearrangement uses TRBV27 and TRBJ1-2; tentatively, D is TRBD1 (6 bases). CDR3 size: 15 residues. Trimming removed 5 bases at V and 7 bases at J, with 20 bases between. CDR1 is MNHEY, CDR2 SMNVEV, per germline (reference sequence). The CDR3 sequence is CASSPQQGLGGGYTF. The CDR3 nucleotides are TGTGCCAGCAGTCCACAACAGGGCCTAGGGGGTGGCTACACCTTC.

The CDR3 protein is CASSQDTSGANVLTF. The CDR3 DNA reads TGTGCCAGCAGCCAAGATACCTCTGGGGCCAACGTCCTGACTTTC. The chain combines TRBV7-3 with TRBJ2-6, with D unclear. With 5 bases removed from V and 0 bases from J, the gap between germline ends came to 8 bases. The CDR3 contains 15 residues. Germline CDR1 reads SGHTA; CDR2 reads FQGTGA.

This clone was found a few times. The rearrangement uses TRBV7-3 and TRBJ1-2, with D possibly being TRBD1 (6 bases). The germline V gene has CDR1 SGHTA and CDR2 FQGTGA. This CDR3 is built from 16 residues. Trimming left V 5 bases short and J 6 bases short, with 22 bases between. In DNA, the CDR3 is TGTGCCAGCAGCCACGGGGGGCAGGGCAGCCGTCATGGCTACACCTTC. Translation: CASSHGGQGSRHGYTF.

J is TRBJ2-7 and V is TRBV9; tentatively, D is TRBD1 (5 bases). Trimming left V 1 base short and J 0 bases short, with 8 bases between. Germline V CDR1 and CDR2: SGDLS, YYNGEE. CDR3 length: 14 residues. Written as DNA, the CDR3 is TGTGCCAGCAGCGTACGAGACAGCTCCTACGAGCAGTACTTC. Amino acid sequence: CASSVRDSSYEQYF.

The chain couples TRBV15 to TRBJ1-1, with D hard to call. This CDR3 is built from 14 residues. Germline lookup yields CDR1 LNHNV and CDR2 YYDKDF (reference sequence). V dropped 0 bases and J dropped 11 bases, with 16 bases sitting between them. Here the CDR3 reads CATSRDKTGPRAFF. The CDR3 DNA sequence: TGTGCCACCAGCAGAGATAAGACTGGCCCTAGGGCTTTCTTT.

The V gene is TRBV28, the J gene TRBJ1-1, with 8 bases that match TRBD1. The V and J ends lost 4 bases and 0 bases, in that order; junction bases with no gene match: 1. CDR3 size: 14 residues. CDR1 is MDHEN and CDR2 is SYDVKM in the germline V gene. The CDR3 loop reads CASSWDRMNTEAFF. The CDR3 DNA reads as TGTGCCAGCAGTTGGGACAGGATGAACACTGAAGCTTTCTTT.

CDR3 region: CASSLYETEITEAFF. DNA of the CDR3: TGTGCCAGCAGCTTGTACGAGACAGAGATCACTGAAGCTTTCTTT. This chain links TRBV5-6 with TRBJ1-1, with D maybe TRBD1 (5 bases). The CDR3 length is 15 residues. V lost 1 base to trimming and J lost 4 bases, with 14 bases between them. Germline V CDR1 and CDR2: SGHDT, YYEEEE.

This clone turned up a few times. The CDR3 nucleotides are TGTGCCAGCAGTTCACTTTCGGACGCCCTTGTCACAGATACGCAGTATTTT. Translation: CASSSLSDALVTDTQYF. The chain recombines TRBV27 with TRBJ2-3; no firm D call. The ends were cut back, 4 bases at V and 2 bases at J, with 19 bases in the middle. The CDR3 is made up of 17 amino acids. CDR1 is MNHEY and CDR2 is SMNVEV in the germline V gene (reference sequence).

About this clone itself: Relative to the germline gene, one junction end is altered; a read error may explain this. CDR3 bases: TGTGTCAGTAGTATGGCTAGCGGATTAAGCACAGATACGCAGTATTTT. Its protein product is CVSSMASGLSTDTQYF. This rearrangement joins TRBV19 to TRBJ2-3; 7 bases align to TRBD2. Germline assignment: CDR1 LNHDA and CDR2 SQIVND (reference sequence). This CDR3 contains 16 residues. The full variable domain, in which reference TRBV19 and TRBJ2-3 provide the parts outside the CDR3, is DGGITQSPKYLFRKEGQNVTLSCEQNLNHDAMYWYRQDPGQGLRLIYYSQIVNDFQKGDIAEGYSVSREKKESFPLTVTSAQKNPTAFYLCVSSMASGLSTDTQYFGPGTRLTVL.

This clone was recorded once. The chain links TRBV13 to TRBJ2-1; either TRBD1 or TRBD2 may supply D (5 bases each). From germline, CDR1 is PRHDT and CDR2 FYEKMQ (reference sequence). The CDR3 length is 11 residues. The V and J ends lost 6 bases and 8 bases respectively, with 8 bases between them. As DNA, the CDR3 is TGTGCCAGCAGGGGGGTCGATGAGCAGTTCTTC. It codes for CASRGVDEQFF.

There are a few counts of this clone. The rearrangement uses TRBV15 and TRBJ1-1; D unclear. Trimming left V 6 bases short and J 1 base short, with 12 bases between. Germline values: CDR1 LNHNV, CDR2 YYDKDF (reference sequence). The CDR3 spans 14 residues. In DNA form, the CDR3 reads TGTGCCACCAGAGAGCGGCCGGGGAACACTGAAGCTTTCTTT. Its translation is CATRERPGNTEAFF.

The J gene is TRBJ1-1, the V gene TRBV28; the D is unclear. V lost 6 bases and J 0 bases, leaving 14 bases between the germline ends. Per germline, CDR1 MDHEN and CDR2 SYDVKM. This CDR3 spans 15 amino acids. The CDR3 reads CASRRVAELNTEAFF. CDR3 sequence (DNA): TGTGCCAGCAGGAGAGTAGCCGAATTGAACACTGAAGCTTTCTTT.

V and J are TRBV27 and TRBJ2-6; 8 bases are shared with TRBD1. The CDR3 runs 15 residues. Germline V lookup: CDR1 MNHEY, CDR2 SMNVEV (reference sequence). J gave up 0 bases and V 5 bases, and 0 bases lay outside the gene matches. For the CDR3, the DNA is TGTGCCAGCAGTGACAGGGGCTCTGGGGCCAACGTCCTGACTTTC. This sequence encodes CASSDRGSGANVLTF. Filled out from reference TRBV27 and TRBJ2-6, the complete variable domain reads EAQVTQNPRYLITVTGKKLTVTCSQNMNHEYMSWYRQDPGLGLRQIYYSMNVEVTDKGDVPEGYKVSRKEKRNFPLILESPSPNQTSLYFCASSDRGSGANVLTFGAGSRLTVL.

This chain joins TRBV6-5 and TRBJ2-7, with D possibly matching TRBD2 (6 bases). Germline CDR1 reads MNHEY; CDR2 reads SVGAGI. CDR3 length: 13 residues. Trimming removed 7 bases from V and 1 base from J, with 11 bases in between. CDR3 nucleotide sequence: TGTGCCAGCAAACTCGGGACTTCCTACGAGCAGTACTTC. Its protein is CASKLGTSYEQYF.

The CDR3 protein is CASSFGGYNEQFF. DNA of the CDR3: TGTGCCAGCAGCTTCGGGGGATACAATGAGCAGTTCTTC. This chain joins TRBV5-6 and TRBJ2-1; tentative D call: TRBD2 (6 bases). CDR1 and CDR2 from the germline V gene are SGHDT and YYEEEE. V was cut by 2 bases and J by 4 bases, with 7 bases left in between. This CDR3 region has 13 residues.

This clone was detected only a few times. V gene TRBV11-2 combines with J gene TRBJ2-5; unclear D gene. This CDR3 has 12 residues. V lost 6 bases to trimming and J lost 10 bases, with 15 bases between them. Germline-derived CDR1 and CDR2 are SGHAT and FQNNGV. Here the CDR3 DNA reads TGTGCCAGCAGTCGATGGTCGTCGAGCCAGTACTTC. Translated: CASSRWSSSQYF.

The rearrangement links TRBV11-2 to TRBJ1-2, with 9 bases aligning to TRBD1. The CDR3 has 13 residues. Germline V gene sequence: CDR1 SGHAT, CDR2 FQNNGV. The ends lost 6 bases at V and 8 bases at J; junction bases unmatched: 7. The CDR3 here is CASRPTGGEGYTF. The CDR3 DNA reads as TGTGCCAGCAGACCTACAGGGGGCGAAGGCTACACCTTC. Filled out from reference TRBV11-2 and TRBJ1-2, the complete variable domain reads EAGVAQSPRYKIIEKRQSVAFWCNPISGHATLYWYQQILGQGPKLLIQFQNNGVVDDSQLPKDRFSAERLKGVDSTLKIQPAKLEDSAVYLCASRPTGGEGYTFGSGTRLTVV.

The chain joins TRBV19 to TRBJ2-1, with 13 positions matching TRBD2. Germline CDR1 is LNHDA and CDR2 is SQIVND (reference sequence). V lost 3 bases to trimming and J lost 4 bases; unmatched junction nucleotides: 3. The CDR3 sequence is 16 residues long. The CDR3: CASSMGLAGNYNEQFF. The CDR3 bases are TGTGCCAGTAGTATGGGACTAGCGGGGAATTACAATGAGCAGTTCTTC. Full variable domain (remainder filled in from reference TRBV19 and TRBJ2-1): DGGITQSPKYLFRKEGQNVTLSCEQNLNHDAMYWYRQDPGQGLRLIYYSQIVNDFQKGDIAEGYSVSREKKESFPLTVTSAQKNPTAFYLCASSMGLAGNYNEQFFGPGTRLTVL.

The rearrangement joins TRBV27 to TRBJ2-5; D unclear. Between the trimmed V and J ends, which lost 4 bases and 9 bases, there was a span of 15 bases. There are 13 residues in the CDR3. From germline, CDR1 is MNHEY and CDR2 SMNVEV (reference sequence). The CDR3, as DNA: TGTGCCAGCAGTTGGGCGATGCTTGGGGCCCAGTACTTC. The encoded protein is CASSWAMLGAQYF.

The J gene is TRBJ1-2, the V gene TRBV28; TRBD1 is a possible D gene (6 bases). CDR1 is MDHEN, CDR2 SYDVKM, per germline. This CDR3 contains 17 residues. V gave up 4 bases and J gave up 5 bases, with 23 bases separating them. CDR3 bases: TGTGCCAGCAGTTCCTCCCCCCCGGTACAGGGAAGGTATGGCTACACCTTC. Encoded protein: CASSSSPPVQGRYGYTF.

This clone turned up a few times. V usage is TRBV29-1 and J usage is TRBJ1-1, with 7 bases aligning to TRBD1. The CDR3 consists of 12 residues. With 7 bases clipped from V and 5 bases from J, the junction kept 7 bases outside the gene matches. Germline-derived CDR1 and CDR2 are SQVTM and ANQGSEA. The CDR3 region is CSAYEGATEAFF. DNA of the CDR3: TGCAGCGCATACGAGGGGGCAACTGAAGCTTTCTTT.

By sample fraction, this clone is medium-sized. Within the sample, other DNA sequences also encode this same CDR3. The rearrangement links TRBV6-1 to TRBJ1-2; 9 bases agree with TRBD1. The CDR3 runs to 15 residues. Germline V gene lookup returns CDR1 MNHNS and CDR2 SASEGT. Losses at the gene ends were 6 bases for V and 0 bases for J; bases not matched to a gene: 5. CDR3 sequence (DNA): TGTGCCAGCAGCCTTGGACAGGGGCCTAACTATGGCTACACCTTC. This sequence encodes CASSLGQGPNYGYTF.

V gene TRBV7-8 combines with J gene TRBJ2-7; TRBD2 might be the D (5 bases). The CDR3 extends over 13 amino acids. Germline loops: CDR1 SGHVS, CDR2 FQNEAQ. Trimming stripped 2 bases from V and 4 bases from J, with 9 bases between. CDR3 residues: CASSLSWEYEQYF. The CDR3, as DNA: TGTGCCAGCAGCTTAAGTTGGGAGTACGAGCAGTACTTC.

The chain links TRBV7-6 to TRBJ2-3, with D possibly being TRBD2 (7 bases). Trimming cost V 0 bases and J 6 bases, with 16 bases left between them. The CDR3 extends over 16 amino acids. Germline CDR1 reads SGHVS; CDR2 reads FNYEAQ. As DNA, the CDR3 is TGTGCCAGCAGCTTAGCTGGAGTGGGGGGGCCGGATACGCAGTATTTT. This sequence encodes CASSLAGVGGPDTQYF.

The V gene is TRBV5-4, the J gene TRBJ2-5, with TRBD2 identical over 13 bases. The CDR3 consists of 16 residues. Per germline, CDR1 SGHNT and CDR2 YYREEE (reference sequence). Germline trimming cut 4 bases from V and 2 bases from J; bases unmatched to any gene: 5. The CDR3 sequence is CASSDELAGGQETQYF. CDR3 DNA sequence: TGTGCCAGCAGCGACGAACTAGCGGGGGGGCAAGAGACCCAGTACTTC.

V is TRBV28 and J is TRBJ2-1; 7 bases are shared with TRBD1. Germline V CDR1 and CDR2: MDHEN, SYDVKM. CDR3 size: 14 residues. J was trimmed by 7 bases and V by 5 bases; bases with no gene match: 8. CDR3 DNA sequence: TGTGCCAGCAGTCTGCAGGGGGTTTGGAATGAGCAGTTCTTC. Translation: CASSLQGVWNEQFF.